This record concerns one T cell receptor (beta chain) sequence. These data are taken from a study of cytomegalovirus exposure and HLA in healthy donors. For the study at large: The 95 to 150 validation repertoires and the roughly 670 first-cohort repertoires shared a platform, a later analysis reported.

The protocol was immunoSEQ multiplex PCR, while the TCRdb copy is restricted to in-frame clones and leaves out a portion. The profile covers under 200,000 clones, with about 96% appearing a single time and about 0.89% taken by the ten largest. The CDR3 has 16 amino acids. The germline V gene has CDR1 MNHEY and CDR2 SMNVEV (reference sequence). J lost 5 bases, V lost 8 bases, and 14 bases had no gene match. V is TRBV27 and J is TRBJ2-2; 7 bases align to TRBD1. The source is a woman in her late teens or twenties in good health and CMV-seronegative. Sequenced sample: PBMCs. The CDR3 spells CASLISGTVRTGELFF. CDR3 coding DNA: TGTGCCAGCCTTATTTCCGGGACAGTGAGGACCGGGGAGCTGTTTTTT.